This T cell receptor beta chain came from a study of cytomegalovirus exposure and HLA in healthy donors (dated by TCRdb to 2016 to 2017). In the study overall: According to an earlier analysis of 550 to 750 of the donors, 150 million to 200 million T cells yielded over 90 million unique TCR beta sequences and about 300 Gb of sequence data. An early release that covered 500 to 800 HLA-typed donors contained approximately 320 gigabases of sequencing data and tens of millions of unique TCR sequences. The genetic ancestry cluster associated with self-reported Caucasian donors included 80% to 90% of the 398 genotyped donors. The study aimed to test whether signatures of past pathogen exposure could be identified by cataloging public T cell receptors. The study used immunosequencing to profile the T cell repertoires of hundreds of subjects and linked those repertoires to cytomegalovirus serostatus. Along with the roughly 710-subject first cohort, a separate validation cohort of roughly 110 different subjects was used. The study combined high-throughput TCR immunosequencing, statistical association of individual TCRs with disease status, and machine learning to predict cytomegalovirus infection status. In a later analysis, previously published TCR beta repertoires from several hundred donors were re-analyzed and high-resolution HLA genotyping was added so that TCR occurrence patterns could be studied. Rather than using new phenotypic data, the later analysis identified candidate immune exposures from TCR beta sequences and from how often those sequences occurred across donors. In an earlier analysis of around 540 of the donors, high-throughput TCR beta sequencing was used to judge whether each TCR beta V gene segment behaved as functional or pseudogenic. Donor age, sex, ethnicity and CMV serostatus were compiled alongside the repertoire data. A later genetic analysis took genome-wide SNP genotypes for about three fifths of the 666 donors and used that subset as a discovery cohort. All discovery cohort repertoires had been generated on a single sequencing platform. HLA typing covered class I and class II loci at four-digit resolution. Typing coverage varied by locus: roughly 620-640 donors for A, B, C, DRB1 and DQB1; roughly 520 for DQA1; about 570 for DPA1; about 450 for DPB1. About 5 DR-DQ haplotypes were handled as single units for association and clustering, since linkage in the cohort was strong. Among a few hundred genotyped donors of the cohort, an average of roughly 240,000 unique TCR beta nucleotide sequences were sequenced per donor, roughly 18% of them non-productive. Points the paper makes about the study in general: In a later genetic analysis, a missense DCLRE1C variant was associated with V-gene and J-gene trimming of TCR beta chains, and the association was replicated in an independent cohort. Correlated functional status among segregating V segments might be attributable to linkage disequilibrium, but an unknown experimental factor could not be ruled out. The only immune exposure information available for the cohort was CMV serostatus. A further reported finding was that TCR beta sequences accurately predicted the HLA-A and HLA-B alleles for most subjects in the first cohort. A cluster of highly shared sequence variants was judged likely to be a technical artifact of the sequencing pipeline. According to a later genetic analysis, donors in an Asian-associated ancestry cluster had fewer N-insertions in productive TCRs than the approximately 700-donor mean. Roughly uniform sequencing depth across donors was assumed in presence/absence analyses, although this assumption may not hold. According to the authors, the approach could potentially be generalized to other disease states and immunological phenotypes. Cytomegalovirus status was reported to be diagnosed by the classifier with high specificity and sensitivity in both the original and validation cohorts. In a later analysis, several top co-occurrence clusters were reported to appear linked to parvovirus B19, influenza, CMV and Epstein-Barr virus. Specific HLA alleles were associated with 15,000 to 20,000 TCR beta sequences at a false discovery rate of 0.05 in a later analysis. Because HLA typing was missing for some donors at each locus, association tests included only the typed subset. The earlier analysis of a few hundred of the donors excluded over 15 rarely observed V segments, including chromosome 9 orphons, because counts were too low. In a later analysis, HLA-associated TCR beta chains showed more clonal expansion and lower generation probabilities than non-associated chains that were equally common. Some IMGT-functional V segments, including TRBV6-2 and TRBV6-3, could not be told apart with the 87-base-pair reads, so those segments were excluded. In an earlier analysis of fewer than 750 of the donors, most TCR beta V segments were observed in productive rearrangements about 90% or about 30% of the time, broadly matching IMGT annotations. Three of the identified cytomegalovirus-associated TCR beta chains were confirmed in vitro to be specific for cytomegalovirus antigens. Most TCR sequences were observed very rarely across donors, whereas some public TCRs were present in many individuals. In a later analysis, the rate of TCR association differed among HLA loci, with DRB1 alleles having the most associated TCRs and HLA-C alleles having the fewest. A total of 150 to 200 TCR beta chains were listed by the study as associated with cytomegalovirus. Only TCR beta chains were sequenced in this cohort, and the absence of alpha or paired-chain data limited detectable features. When HLA alleles, especially DR and DQ, strongly co-occurred, TCR associations were difficult to assign to individual alleles. In a later analysis, most CMV-associated TCR beta chains were found to appear HLA-restricted, with HLA associations seemingly driven largely by CMV exposure.

The cohort comprised some 680 healthy bone marrow donors. At the time of sampling, every cohort member was nominally healthy, though immune exposures that went unrecorded were likely present. The donor tested CMV seropositive, placing the donor among the 250 to 350 seropositive members of the cohort. A peripheral blood sample was provided by each donor, and peripheral blood mononuclear cells were used for TCR beta sequencing. The Qiagen DNeasy Blood Extraction Kit was used to extract genomic DNA from the blood cell samples. The method behind the library was the immunoSEQ multiplex PCR assay. For the multiplex PCR, a mixture combining 60 forward primers for TCR Vbeta segments and 13 reverse primers for TCR Jbeta segments was used. Amplification of the CDR3 region of rearranged TCR beta genes was performed with a multiplex PCR assay on genomic DNA. Amplified TCR beta libraries were sequenced as 87-base-pair reads on the Illumina HiSeq System. The original methods were these. Across the 670 or so repertoires, a later analysis counted 78 million or so unique TCR beta chains, around 11 million of which were shared by at least two donors. A nearest-neighbor algorithm error-corrected the raw reads and collapsed the reads into unique sequences, merging closely related sequences to remove PCR and sequencing errors. Alignment of CDR3 sequences to IMGT reference sequences was used to assign V, D and J gene segments. For a sequence to be retained, a match of at least six nucleotides to both a V gene segment and a J gene segment was required. Rearrangements were classified as productive when the CDR3 lacked stop codons and remained in frame with V and J, and all other rearrangements were classified as non-productive. Following IMGT convention, CDR3 was defined as the stretch from the second conserved V-encoded cysteine to the conserved J-encoded phenylalanine. Sequences without an unambiguous match to a single V gene segment were excluded from the earlier analysis of over 500 of the donors. In an earlier analysis of several hundred of the donors, V segments were called functional above 56.7% productive rearrangements and were called segregating when the between-donor standard deviation exceeded 5%. A statistical classification framework was built to diagnose cytomegalovirus status from the catalog of TCR beta chain sequences. In a later analysis, V and J genes were assigned by comparing TCR nucleotide sequences against IMGT/GENE-DB human TR gene sequences. A later analysis assigned CDR3 sequences and most-parsimonious VDJ recombination scenarios with the TCRdist pipeline. A later analysis defined each TCR beta chain by its CDR3 amino acid sequence plus V-gene family, and excluded reads lacking a unique V-gene family. A later analysis removed 592 highly shared, low-generation-probability nucleotide sequences to deal with suspected cross-contamination and a sequencing artifact. A later analysis calculated a clonal expansion index for each public chain from normalized within-repertoire ranks of inferred template counts. A later analysis computed generation probabilities with a VDJ recombination model fitted to out-of-frame rearrangements, and checked the results against IGoR. A later analysis scored TCR-TCR, TCR-HLA and TCR-CMV co-occurrence with hypergeometric tests, applying a repertoire-size bias correction to TCR pairs. To estimate false discovery rates, a later analysis permuted the HLA or CMV assignments 20 times. In a later analysis, co-occurring TCRs were grouped using DBSCAN, and TCRdist sequence similarity was added for clustering within HLA-allele-positive subsets. Repertoires with fewer than 30,000 or more than 120,000 public chains, plus five repertoires with anomalous nucleotide sharing, were excluded from co-occurrence clustering. This is the immuneACCESS table as TCRdb keeps it, with only in-frame sequences that have V and J called. A part of the clones is gone; compared with another copy, unresolved V genes explain less than half, and the rest is unexplained. For V, J and clone size, that table is used; D and trimming come from the DNA. The sample profile shows 85,000 to 100,000 clones; roughly 86% of them were found once. The top ten constitute roughly 5.9% of the sample.

As to this clone: Its antigen remains unidentified. No qualities accompany the bases; no much larger clone lies one base away.

CDR1 LNHDA and CDR2 SQIVND are derived from the germline V gene (reference sequence). V is cut by 6 bases and J by 0 bases, and the space between the germline ends is 8 bases. Including cysteine and phenylalanine, the CDR3 has 13 amino acids. Only the CDR3 part of the read is kept: 39 bases, read in frame from the first base. The TCR comes from a woman between 18 and 29 years old in good health and CMV-seropositive. The sample comprised PBMCs. The chain is made from TRBV19 and TRBJ1-1, with a tentative D gene TRBD1 over 5 matching bases. The DNA reads as follows: TGTGCCAGTAGAGGGACTGTGAACACTGAAGCTTTCTTT. The translation is CASRGTVNTEAFF.